This T cell receptor (beta chain) came from a study of T cell changes during pregnancy in multiple sclerosis. Repertoires were generated with immunoSEQ multiplex PCR, while TCRdb's copy carries only in-frame clones and drops some. The data hold about 72,000 clones, with roughly 91% observed a single time. Germline V CDR1 and CDR2: MGHRA, YSYEKL. The CDR3 length is 16 residues. The trim removed 0 bases at V and 0 bases at J, leaving 4 bases unmatched. This sequence was found in a female donor in good health, enrolled as a control in a pregnancy study. Sequenced here: peripheral blood, sampled in the third trimester of pregnancy. This chain uses TRBV4-1 with TRBJ2-7; TRBD1 agrees at 8 bases. DNA of the CDR3: TGCGCCAGCAGCCAAGATCGGGGACAGGTCTCCTACGAGCAGTACTTC. Residues: CASSQDRGQVSYEQYF.